This T cell receptor beta chain was observed in a study of technical replicates of blood from a few donors. V was clipped by 3 bases and J by 4 bases, with 13 bases between them. The CDR3 runs 14 residues. Germline-derived CDR1 and CDR2 are SGHRS and YFSETQ. TCRdb's table, derived via immunoSEQ multiplex PCR, lists solely in-frame clones and lacks some. The data show tens of thousands of clones, with 95% to 98% seen just once and around 0.15% held by the top ten. This TCR was sampled from a human donor in good health. Sequencing input: T cells isolated from PBMCs. V usage is TRBV5-1 and J usage is TRBJ1-1, with D tentatively TRBD1 (6 bases). Written as DNA, the CDR3 is TGCGCCAGCAGCTATAACAGGGAAGGCACTGAAGCTTTCTTT. It is translated as CASSYNREGTEAFF.